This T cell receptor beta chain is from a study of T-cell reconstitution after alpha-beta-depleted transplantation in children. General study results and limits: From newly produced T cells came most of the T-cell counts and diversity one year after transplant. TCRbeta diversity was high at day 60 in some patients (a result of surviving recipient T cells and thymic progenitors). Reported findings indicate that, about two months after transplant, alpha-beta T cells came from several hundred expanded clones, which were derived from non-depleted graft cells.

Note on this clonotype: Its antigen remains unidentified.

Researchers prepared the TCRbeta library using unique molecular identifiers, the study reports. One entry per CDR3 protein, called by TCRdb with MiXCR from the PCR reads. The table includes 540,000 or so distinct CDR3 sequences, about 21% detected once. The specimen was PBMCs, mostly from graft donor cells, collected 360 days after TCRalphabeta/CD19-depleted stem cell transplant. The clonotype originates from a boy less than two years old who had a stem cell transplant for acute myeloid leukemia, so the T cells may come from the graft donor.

In DNA form, the CDR3 reads TGTGCCAGCAGACCTAGCGGCCCGAACACCGGGGAGCTGTTTTTT. Translating gives CASRPSGPNTGELFF. V usage is TRBV12-3 or TRBV12-4 and J usage is TRBJ2-2, with 7 bases lining up with TRBD2. CDR3 length equals 15 residues. Trimming cost V 6 bases and J 0 bases; bases outside gene matches: 4.